This entry lists 25 T cell receptor beta chains sequenced from one sample in a study of T-cell reconstitution after alpha-beta-depleted transplantation in children. Unique molecular identifiers were incorporated during preparation of the TCRbeta library. TCRdb reanalysed the PCR reads using MiXCR and keeps one entry per CDR3 protein. Among some 600,000 distinct CDR3 sequences listed, 10% to 15% were seen once. The sample was PBMCs, mostly from graft donor cells, taken 360 days after TCRalphabeta/CD19-depleted stem cell transplant. All receptors come from a male patient between 10 and 17 years old who had a stem cell transplant for acute myeloid leukemia, so the T cells may come from the graft donor.

The table lists this clonotype with a few counts. The CDR3 here is CASSFPLSTSDYTDTQYF. In DNA form, the CDR3 reads TGTGCCAGCAGTTTCCCGCTCTCGACTAGCGATTACACAGATACGCAGTATTTT. The V call is TRBV12-3 or TRBV12-4, the J call TRBJ2-3, with 8 bases identical to TRBD2. CDR3 size: 18 residues. The V and J ends lost 3 bases and 2 bases, in that order; junction bases with no gene match: 13.

This clonotype was observed at least ten times. The gene calls are TRBV28 and TRBJ2-1; TRBD1 agrees at 8 bases. Germline V CDR1 and CDR2: MDHEN, SYDVKM. The J segment lost 8 bases and the V segment lost 5 bases, leaving 11 bases of the junction unmatched. The CDR3 is 15 residues long. The CDR3 reads CASSPAMDRVDEQFF. The DNA of the CDR3 is TGTGCCAGCAGTCCAGCCATGGACAGGGTGGATGAGCAGTTCTTC.

This clonotype was detected many times. The chain is built from TRBV28 and TRBJ2-1, with TRBD2 matching 13 bases. V was clipped by 3 bases and J by 7 bases; unmatched bases: 9. Looked up from germline, CDR1 is MDHEN and CDR2 is SYDVKM. There are 17 residues in the CDR3. The CDR3, as DNA: TGTGCCAGCAGTTTCCCGGGACTAGCGGGATCTTTAAATGAGCAGTTCTTC. This translates into CASSFPGLAGSLNEQFF.

The chain carries TRBV27 and TRBJ2-1; TRBD2 agrees at 9 bases. J gave up 5 bases and V 5 bases, and 10 bases lay outside the gene matches. The V gene's germline CDR1 is MNHEY and CDR2 SMNVEV (reference sequence). The CDR3 runs to 16 residues. The CDR3 bases are TGTGCCAGCAGTCTCCTCGCGGGAGGGCCAAACAATGAGCAGTTCTTC. Protein product: CASSLLAGGPNNEQFF.

DNA of the CDR3: TGTGCCGTGTCCCAGCGGGAGTACAATGAGCAGTTCTTC. Translating gives CAVSQREYNEQFF. The rearrangement joins TRBV10-3 to TRBJ2-1, with 8 bases fitting TRBD2. This CDR3 is built from 13 residues. Germline CDR1 is ENHRY and CDR2 is SYGVKD. V was pared by 11 bases and J by 4 bases, with 7 bases of the junction left unmatched.

The chain joins TRBV20-1 to TRBJ1-5; D is perhaps TRBD1 (6 bases). CDR3 length: 14 residues. The germline V gene has CDR1 DFQATT and CDR2 SNEGSKA (reference sequence). V lost 4 bases and J lost 9, with 19 bases in between. The CDR3 bases are TGCAGTGCTACGAGACAGGCCCAAAGTCGGCCCCAGCATTTT. This gives the protein CSATRQAQSRPQHF.

This clonotype was found a few times. This chain joins TRBV20-1 and TRBJ2-7; D possibly matches TRBD1 or TRBD2 (5 bases each). The V and J ends lost 3 bases and 3 bases respectively, with 24 bases between them. The CDR3 has 17 residues. The germline gives CDR1 DFQATT, CDR2 SNEGSKA (reference sequence). For the CDR3, the DNA is TGCAGTGCTAGGGCCGCCCTGGGCCGGGGCCCCCTCTACGAGCAGTACTTC. The encoded protein is CSARAALGRGPLYEQYF.

This clonotype came up many times. This chain joins TRBV15 and TRBJ2-6; TRBD1 matches at 8 bases. The CDR3 contains 20 residues. V dropped 0 bases and J dropped 2; count of bases not matched to a gene: 12. Germline CDR1 reads LNHNV; CDR2 reads YYDKDF (reference sequence). For the CDR3, the DNA is TGTGCCACCAGCAGAGATGAAGGCAGGGGGCCGTTGACTGGGGCCAACGTCCTGACTTTC. This codes for CATSRDEGRGPLTGANVLTF.

As for this clonotype: A much larger clone lies one base from this, so it may be a read error. J is TRBJ2-1 and V is TRBV20-1, with 8 positions matching TRBD2. Per germline, CDR1 DFQATT and CDR2 SNEGSKA (reference sequence). This CDR3 comprises 14 residues. The CDR3 nucleotides are TGCAGTGCTAGAATGAGCGGGAGTTTTTATGAGCGGTTCTTC. Its translation: CSARMSGSFYERFF.

This clonotype appeared a few times. The chain employs TRBV6-5 and TRBJ1-2; 7 bases are a match to TRBD1. Germline lookup yields CDR1 MNHEY and CDR2 SVGAGI. The CDR3 covers 14 residues. V shed 0 bases and J 3 bases; nucleotides not matched to a gene: 1. CDR3 sequence: CASSYSGTDYGYTF. DNA for the CDR3: TGTGCCAGCAGTTACTCCGGGACAGACTATGGCTACACCTTC.

This clonotype was picked up a small number of times. This chain links TRBV4-3 with TRBJ2-1; D is perhaps TRBD1 or TRBD2 (5 bases each). V lost 4 bases to trimming and J lost 3 bases, with 16 bases between them. CDR1 and CDR2 from the germline V gene are LGHNA and YSLEER. The CDR3 length is 16 residues. The CDR3 nucleotides read TGCGCCAGCAGCCCCCCGGGACCCGTCCTCTACAATGAGCAGTTCTTC. Translation: CASSPPGPVLYNEQFF.

This chain connects TRBV12-3 or TRBV12-4 to TRBJ2-1; 10 bases fit TRBD1. The CDR3 is 15 residues long. Losses at the gene ends were 5 bases for V and 8 bases for J; bases not matched to a gene: 9. CDR3 DNA: TGTGCCAGCAGTCCAGGACAGGGGGGAACCCATGAGCAGTTCTTC. Its protein is CASSPGQGGTHEQFF.

This clonotype has a handful of counts. This sequence joins TRBV18 and TRBJ2-2; D is ambiguous. The CDR3 has 14 residues. The germline CDR1 and CDR2 sequences are KGHSH and LQKENI. V dropped 5 bases and J dropped 4 bases, with 11 bases sitting between them. CDR3 sequence reads: CASSRFHFTGELFF. The CDR3 bases are TGTGCCAGCTCAAGGTTCCATTTCACCGGGGAGCTGTTTTTT. The full variable domain, in which reference TRBV18 and TRBJ2-2 provide the parts outside the CDR3, is NAGVMQNPRHLVRRRGQEARLRCSPMKGHSHVYWYRQLPEEGLKFMVYLQKENIIDESGMPKERFSAEFPKEGPSILRIQQVVRGDSAAYFCASSRFHFTGELFFGEGSRLTVL.

This clonotype was recorded at least ten times. The chain links TRBV29-1 to TRBJ2-7; perhaps TRBD2 as D (5 bases). The V gene's germline CDR1 is SQVTM and CDR2 ANQGSEA. This CDR3 contains 13 residues. V was cut by 4 bases and J by 1 base, with 11 bases left in between. The CDR3 coding sequence is TGCAGCGTTGTATCGGGGTCGTCCTACGAGCAGTACTTC. Amino acids: CSVVSGSSYEQYF.

The rearrangement uses TRBV20-1 and TRBJ1-3; the D is unclear. This CDR3 spans 14 amino acids. Germline V gene sequence: CDR1 DFQATT, CDR2 SNEGSKA (reference sequence). The ends were cut back, 3 bases at V and 2 bases at J, with 11 bases in the middle. The CDR3 is CSASSWTAGNTIYF. The CDR3 DNA reads TGCAGTGCTAGTTCCTGGACGGCTGGAAACACCATATATTTT.

The rearrangement joins TRBV4-3 to TRBJ2-7; D tentatively reads TRBD1 or TRBD2 (6 bases each). CDR3 size: 15 residues. Germline CDR1 LGHNA, CDR2 YSLEER. Trimming cost V 2 bases and J 3 bases, with 14 bases left between them. The CDR3 protein is CASSQYRGANYEQYF. The CDR3 DNA is TGCGCCAGCAGCCAATATAGGGGGGCTAACTACGAGCAGTACTTC.

In regard to this clonotype: This may stem from a read error, because a much larger clone lies one nucleotide away. V usage is TRBV29-1 and J usage is TRBJ2-1, with D hard to call. CDR1 is SQVTM and CDR2 is ANQGSEA in the germline V gene. This CDR3 comprises 13 residues. CDR3 region: CTVQETLLNEQFF. The CDR3 coding sequence is TGCACCGTCCAAGAGACGCTTCTTAATGAGCAGTTCTTC.

This clonotype has a handful of counts. The chain carries TRBV6-5 and TRBJ1-1; TRBD1 matches 7 bases. Looked up from germline, CDR1 is MNHEY and CDR2 is SVGAGI. The CDR3 contains 14 residues. V was pared by 6 bases and J by 3 bases, with 7 bases of the junction left unmatched. The CDR3 nucleotides are TGTGCCAGCAGCCCGACAGGGAGGGACACTGAAGCTTTCTTT. It specifies CASSPTGRDTEAFF.

This sequence joins TRBV28 and TRBJ1-1; the D is unclear. With 4 bases removed from V and 0 bases from J, the gap between germline ends came to 12 bases. Germline V gene lookup returns CDR1 MDHEN and CDR2 SYDVKM. The CDR3 length is 15 residues. The CDR3 loop reads CASSSQVPMNTEAFF. Here the CDR3 DNA reads TGTGCCAGCAGTTCGCAAGTCCCAATGAACACTGAAGCTTTCTTT.

The rearrangement joins TRBV11-3 to TRBJ2-2; D is uncertain. V was clipped by 0 bases and J by 0 bases, with 11 bases between them. The germline V gene encodes CDR1 SGHNT and CDR2 YENEEA. This CDR3 contains 17 residues. The CDR3 region is CASSLEGRGSNTGELFF. The DNA of the CDR3 is TGTGCCAGCAGCTTAGAGGGCAGAGGATCGAACACCGGGGAGCTGTTTTTT.

This clonotype was seen ten or more times. The chain employs TRBV7-2 and TRBJ2-2; maybe TRBD2 (6 bases). Trimming cost V 1 base and J 1 base, with 10 bases left between them. Germline V lookup: CDR1 SGHTA, CDR2 FQGNSA. The CDR3 totals 16 residues. The CDR3: CASSLVFSGNTGELFF. CDR3 coding DNA: TGTGCCAGCAGCTTAGTGTTTAGCGGGAACACCGGGGAGCTGTTTTTT.

The J gene is TRBJ1-6, the V gene TRBV7-9, with D hard to call. The V end lost 1 base, the J end lost 7 bases, and 11 bases lay between the germline ends. This CDR3 contains 15 residues. Germline assignment: CDR1 SEHNR and CDR2 FQNEAQ (reference sequence). In DNA form, the CDR3 reads TGTGCCAGCAGCTTAGAAGGGCTCCTCAATTCACCCCTCCACTTT. This codes for CASSLEGLLNSPLHF.

This clonotype showed up just a few times. This CDR3 reads CASSLPGVATYEQYF. In DNA form, the CDR3 reads TGTGCCAGCAGTTTACCAGGGGTCGCCACCTACGAGCAGTACTTC. The V gene is TRBV28, the J gene TRBJ2-7, with D possibly matching TRBD1 (6 bases). CDR1 is MDHEN, CDR2 SYDVKM, per germline. The V gene lost 2 bases and the J gene lost 2 bases, with 13 bases spanning the gap. This CDR3 has 15 amino acids.

The rearrangement links TRBV19 to TRBJ2-7, with 9 bases aligning to TRBD1. Losses at the gene ends were 3 bases for V and 2 bases for J; bases not matched to a gene: 2. The germline gives CDR1 LNHDA, CDR2 SQIVND (reference sequence). CDR3 size: 14 residues. The CDR3 spells CASSIGTGTYEQYF. The CDR3, as DNA: TGTGCCAGTAGTATCGGGACAGGGACCTACGAGCAGTACTTC.

The rearrangement uses TRBV19 and TRBJ1-4; D is unresolved. Germline CDR1 reads LNHDA; CDR2 reads SQIVND (reference sequence). Deletions cut 0 bases from V and 4 bases from J, with 15 bases between. The CDR3 runs to 17 residues. The CDR3 DNA reads as TGTGCCAGTAGTATAGATGACGGCCCGATACTTAATGAAAAACTGTTTTTT. Translated, it gives CASSIDDGPILNEKLFF.